This T cell receptor (beta chain) emerged from a study of blood T cell repertoires in COVID-19. V trimming: 5 bases; J trimming: 4 bases; junction bases outside the gene matches: 9. Germline loops: CDR1 SQVTM, CDR2 ANQGSEA. This CDR3 region has 14 residues. This clone was counted once. Some clones are missing from TCRdb's copy, which holds only in-frame ones; the method was immunoSEQ multiplex PCR. The data contain 65,000 to 95,000 clones, roughly 88% of them singletons. The chain carries TRBV29-1 and TRBJ1-1, with TRBD1 matching over 8 bases. The clonotype originates from a woman aged 50 to 65 with acute or convalescent COVID-19. The sequencing sample was made of peripheral blood. The CDR3 nucleotides read TGCAGCGTTTTGGTTAGGACAGGGCTCACTGAAGCTTTCTTT. It is translated as CSVLVRTGLTEAFF.